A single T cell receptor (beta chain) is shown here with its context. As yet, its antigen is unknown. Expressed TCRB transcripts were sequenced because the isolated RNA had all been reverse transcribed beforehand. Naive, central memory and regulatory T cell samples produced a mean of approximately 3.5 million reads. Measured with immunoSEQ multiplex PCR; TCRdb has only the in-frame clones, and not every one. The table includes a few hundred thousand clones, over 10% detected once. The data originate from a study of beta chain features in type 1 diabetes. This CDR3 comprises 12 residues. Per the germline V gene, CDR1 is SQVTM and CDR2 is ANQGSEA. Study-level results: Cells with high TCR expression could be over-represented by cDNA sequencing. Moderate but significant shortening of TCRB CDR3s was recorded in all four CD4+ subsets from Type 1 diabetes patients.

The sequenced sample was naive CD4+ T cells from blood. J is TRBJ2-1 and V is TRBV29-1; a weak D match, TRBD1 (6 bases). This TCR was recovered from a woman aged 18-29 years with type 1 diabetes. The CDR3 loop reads CTYSQGENEQFF. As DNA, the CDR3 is TGCACATACTCACAGGGTGAGAATGAGCAGTTCTTC.